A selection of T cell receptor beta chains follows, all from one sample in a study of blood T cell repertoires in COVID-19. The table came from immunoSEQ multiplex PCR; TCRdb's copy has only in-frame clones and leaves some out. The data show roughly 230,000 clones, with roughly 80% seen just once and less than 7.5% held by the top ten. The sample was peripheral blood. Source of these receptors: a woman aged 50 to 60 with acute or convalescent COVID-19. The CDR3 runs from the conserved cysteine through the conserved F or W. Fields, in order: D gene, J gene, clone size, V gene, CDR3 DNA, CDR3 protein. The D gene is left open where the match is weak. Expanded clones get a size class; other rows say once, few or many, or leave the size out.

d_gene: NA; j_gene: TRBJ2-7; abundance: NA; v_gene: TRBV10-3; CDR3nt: TGTGCCATCAGCACAGGGTTCCACGAGCAGTACTTC; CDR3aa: CAISTGFHEQYF
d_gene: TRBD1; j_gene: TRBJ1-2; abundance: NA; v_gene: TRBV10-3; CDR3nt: TGTGCCATCAGTGTTGACAGGGGATTTTCCAACTATGGCTACACCTTC; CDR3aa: CAISVDRGFSNYGYTF
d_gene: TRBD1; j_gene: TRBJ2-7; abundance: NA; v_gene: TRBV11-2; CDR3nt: TGTGCCAGCAGCTGGGGACAGGGCTACGAGCAGTACTTC; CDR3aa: CASSWGQGYEQYF
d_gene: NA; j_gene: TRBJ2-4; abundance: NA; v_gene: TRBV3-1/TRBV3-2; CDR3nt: TGTGCCAGCAGCCAAGTTCGACTAGCCAAAAACATTCAGTACTTC; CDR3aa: CASSQVRLAKNIQYF
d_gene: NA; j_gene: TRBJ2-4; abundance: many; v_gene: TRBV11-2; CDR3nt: TGTGCCAGCAGCTCCGGGGGTTCGAACATTCAGTACTTC; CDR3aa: CASSSGGSNIQYF
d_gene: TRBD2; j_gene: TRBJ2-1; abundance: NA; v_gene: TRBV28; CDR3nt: TGTGCCAGCAGTTTTAGCGGGAGGGCCAGGGAGCAGTTCTTC; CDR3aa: CASSFSGRAREQFF
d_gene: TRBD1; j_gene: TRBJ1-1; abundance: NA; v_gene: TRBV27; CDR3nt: TGTGCCAGCAGGAACAGGGGAGGTAGGAACACTGAAGCTTTCTTT; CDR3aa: CASRNRGGRNTEAFF
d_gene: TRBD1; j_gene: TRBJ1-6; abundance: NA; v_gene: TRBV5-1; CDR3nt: TGCGCCAGCAGCTTCCGGGACAGGGCAAATTCACCCCTCCACTTT; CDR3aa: CASSFRDRANSPLHF
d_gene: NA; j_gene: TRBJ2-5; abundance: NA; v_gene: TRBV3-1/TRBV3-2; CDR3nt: TGTGCCAGCAGCTACAGGGAGGAGACCCAGTACTTC; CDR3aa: CASSYREETQYF
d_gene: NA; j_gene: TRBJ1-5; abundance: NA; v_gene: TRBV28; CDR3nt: TGTGCCAGCAGTCCCCTCGGGAAGGCCCTAATCAGTGAGGCCCAGCATTTT; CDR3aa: CASSPLGKALISEAQHF
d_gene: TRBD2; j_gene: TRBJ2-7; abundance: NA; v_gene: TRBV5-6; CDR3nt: TGTGCCAGCAGCCCCGGGACTAGCACCTACGAGCAGTACTTC; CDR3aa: CASSPGTSTYEQYF
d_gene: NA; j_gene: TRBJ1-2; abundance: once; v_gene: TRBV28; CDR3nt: TGTGCCAGCAGCGCTGCTTTAGGGGAATCAGGCTATGGCTACACCTTC; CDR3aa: CASSAALGESGYGYTF
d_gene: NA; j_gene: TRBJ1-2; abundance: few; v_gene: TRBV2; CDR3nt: TGTGCCAGCAAGATTGGGGCTGGGGACTATGGCTACACCTTC; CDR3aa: CASKIGAGDYGYTF
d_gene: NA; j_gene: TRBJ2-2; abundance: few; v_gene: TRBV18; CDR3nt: TGTGCCAGCTCGCGAACTAGGGCGCTGAACTCAAGAATAGCCGGGGAGCTGTTTTTT; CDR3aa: CASSRTRALNSRIAGELFF
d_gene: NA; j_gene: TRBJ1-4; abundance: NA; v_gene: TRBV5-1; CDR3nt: TGCGCCAGCAGCTTACAGGGAACTAATGAAAAACTGTTTTTT; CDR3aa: CASSLQGTNEKLFF
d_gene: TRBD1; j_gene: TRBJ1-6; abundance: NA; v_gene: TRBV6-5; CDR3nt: TGTGCCAGCAGGACAGGGGTCAATTCACCCCTCCACTTT; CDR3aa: CASRTGVNSPLHF
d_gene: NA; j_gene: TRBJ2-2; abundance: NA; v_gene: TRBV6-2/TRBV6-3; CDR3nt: TGTGCCAGCAGTTACTTGCAGGGGTCGGTCGGGGAGCTGTTTTTT; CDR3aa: CASSYLQGSVGELFF
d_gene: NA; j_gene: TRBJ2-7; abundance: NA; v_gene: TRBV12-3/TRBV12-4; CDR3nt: TGTGCCACCAGCCGGTCACCCTACGAGCAGTACTTC; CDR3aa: CATSRSPYEQYF
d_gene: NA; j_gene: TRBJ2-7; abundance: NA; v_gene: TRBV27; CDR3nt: TGTGCCAGCAGTCCACAGGGTCCCTCCTACGAGCAGTACTTC; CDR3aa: CASSPQGPSYEQYF
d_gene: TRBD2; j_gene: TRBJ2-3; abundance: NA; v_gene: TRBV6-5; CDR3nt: TGTGCCAGCAGTTCCCCAGCGGGAGGTTCCCCAGATACGCAGTATTTT; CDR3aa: CASSSPAGGSPDTQYF
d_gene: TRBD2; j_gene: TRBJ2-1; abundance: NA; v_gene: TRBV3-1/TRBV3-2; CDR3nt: TGTGCCAGCAGCCAGAAGACTAGCGGGGGGGATATCTACAATGAGCAGTTCTTC; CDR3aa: CASSQKTSGGDIYNEQFF
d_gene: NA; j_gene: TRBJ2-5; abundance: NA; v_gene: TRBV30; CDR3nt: TGTGCCTGGAGTATACAGGCCCGGGAGACCCAGTACTTC; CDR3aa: CAWSIQARETQYF